This T cell receptor (beta chain) emerged from a study of blood T cell repertoires in COVID-19. Across the study: The cDNA or gDNA used as material had been derived from T cells, B-cell-depleted T cells, or PBMCs.

Germline lookup yields CDR1 SQVTM and CDR2 ANQGSEA. CDR3 length equals 11 residues. Trimming took off 7 bases at V and 5 bases at J, with 11 bases between the two ends. The table lists this clone with a count of one. Individuals drawn from approximately 26 US areas were about 18 to 100 years old. Membership in each cohort depended on participant-reported clinical history. The study counted Cohort 3 donors as recovered given two negative PCRs, clearance, or symptom resolution. Clones were sequenced by immunoSEQ multiplex PCR, and TCRdb holds only the in-frame ones, with some missing. This sample has under 300,000 clones, with around 82% found just once.

V gene TRBV29-1 combines with J gene TRBJ1-2, with D perhaps matching TRBD1 (5 bases). This sequence was found in a man aged 50 or older who had recovered from COVID-19. The sample was PBMCs or T cells enriched from blood (not recorded which). CDR3 in amino acids: CSAQQVYGYTF. The CDR3 DNA is TGCAGCGCCCAACAGGTTTATGGCTACACCTTC.